This TCR beta chain was observed in a study of cytomegalovirus exposure and HLA in healthy donors. Study-wide points: TCR beta chains numbering about 160 were designated cytomegalovirus-associated.

As regards this clone: The antigen remains undetermined.

The trim removed 4 bases at V and 5 bases at J, leaving 6 bases unmatched. Germline-derived CDR1 and CDR2 are LGHNA and YSLEER. The CDR3 totals 14 residues. Profiling relied on immunoSEQ multiplex PCR, and the TCRdb table lists in-frame clones only, not all of them. The top ten hold around 3% of the sample, which has 200,000 to 300,000 clones, more than 75% seen once. The clonotype was recovered from a man aged 18 to 29 in good health and CMV-seronegative. Sequenced input: PBMCs. The genes are TRBV4-3 and TRBJ1-1; 8 bases map to TRBD1. The CDR3 coding sequence is TGCGCCAGCAGCCCGCGACAGGGGAGGACTGAAGCTTTCTTT. Translation gives CASSPRQGRTEAFF.